The 25 T cell receptor beta chains reported below all come from one sample, sequenced in a study of blood T cell repertoires in COVID-19. The table came from immunoSEQ multiplex PCR; TCRdb's copy has only in-frame clones and leaves some out. The table shows 300,000 to 400,000 clones, with 80% to 90% occurring only once. The specimen sequenced was peripheral blood. The receptor set was obtained from a man younger than 40 with COVID-19, enrolled during active disease.

The CDR3 region has the DNA TGTGCCAGCAGTTACACCTTGGGACTAGCGGGCGCGAACACCGGGGAGCTGTTTTTT. Amino acids: CASSYTLGLAGANTGELFF. The chain has TRBV6-2 or TRBV6-3 and TRBJ2-2, with 12 bases lining up with TRBD2. V shed 2 bases and J 0 bases; nucleotides not matched to a gene: 7. The CDR3 covers 19 residues. Germline assignment: CDR1 MNHEY and CDR2 SVGEGT.

The chain carries TRBV6-2 or TRBV6-3 and TRBJ2-5; the match to TRBD2 covers 8 bases. J was trimmed by 1 base and V by 3 bases; bases with no gene match: 10. CDR3 size: 17 residues. Germline-derived CDR1 and CDR2 are MNHEY and SVGEGT. CDR3 amino acids: CASSYFAGGRGQETQYF. The CDR3 bases are TGTGCCAGCAGTTATTTCGCGGGAGGACGTGGCCAAGAGACCCAGTACTTC.

The J gene is TRBJ2-1, the V gene TRBV18; TRBD2 matches at 7 bases. CDR1 is KGHSH and CDR2 is LQKENI in the germline V gene. The CDR3 loop spans 20 amino acids. The V gene end was trimmed by 6 bases and the J gene end by 0 bases; junction bases not matched to a gene: 20. DNA for the CDR3: TGTGCCAGCTCCCCAGATTTGAGTAGCGGGTGGCGGGGCTCCTACAATGAGCAGTTCTTC. This translates into CASSPDLSSGWRGSYNEQFF.

This clone appeared once. The chain combines TRBV7-8 with TRBJ2-1, with TRBD2 identical over 9 bases. CDR1 is SGHVS and CDR2 is FQNEAQ in the germline V gene. V shed 4 bases and J 3 bases; nucleotides not matched to a gene: 4. This CDR3 has 15 amino acids. The chain's CDR3 is CASSSGTSIYNEQFF. CDR3 coding DNA: TGTGCCAGCAGCTCCGGGACTAGCATCTACAATGAGCAGTTCTTC.

The gene calls are TRBV18 and TRBJ1-1, with 7 positions matching TRBD1. Germline V gene data show CDR1 as KGHSH and CDR2 as LQKENI. CDR3 size: 19 residues. The junction had 20 bases not matched to a gene; V was cut back by 4 bases and J by 3 bases. The CDR3 loop reads CASSRSPLRGGRLDTEAFF. The CDR3, as DNA: TGTGCCAGCTCACGGTCCCCTCTTCGAGGGGGCCGCTTGGACACTGAAGCTTTCTTT.

This clone is a singleton in its sample. The chain links TRBV3-1 (or the pseudogene TRBV3-2) to TRBJ2-3; tentatively, D is TRBD2 (5 bases). The V end lost 4 bases, the J end lost 2 bases, and 16 bases lay between the germline ends. Germline CDR1 LGHDT, CDR2 YNNKEL (reference sequence). The CDR3 sequence is 16 residues long. The CDR3 DNA sequence: TGTGCCAGCAGCCCCCCCGACCTCGGGGACACAGATACGCAGTATTTT. Translation gives CASSPPDLGDTDTQYF.

This clone was picked up one time. This chain joins TRBV3-1 (or the pseudogene TRBV3-2) and TRBJ2-5; D is unresolved. The CDR3 is 14 residues long. Germline V gene data show CDR1 as LGHDT and CDR2 as YNNKEL (reference sequence). Trimming removed 0 bases from V and 8 bases from J, with 13 bases in between. The chain's CDR3 is CASSQDPSRRTQYF. The CDR3 DNA is TGTGCCAGCAGCCAAGATCCCTCCAGGCGCACCCAGTACTTC.

CDR3 region: CASSLLRRETDTQYF. The CDR3 region has the DNA TGTGCCAGCAGTTTATTGAGGCGGGAGACAGATACGCAGTATTTT. The chain links TRBV27 to TRBJ2-3; 7 positions match TRBD2. J was trimmed by 3 bases and V by 1 base; bases with no gene match: 4. The V gene's germline CDR1 is MNHEY and CDR2 SMNVEV (reference sequence). The CDR3 contains 15 residues.

The chain has TRBV7-9 and TRBJ1-2, with D perhaps matching TRBD1 (6 bases). V was pared by 4 bases and J by 3 bases, with 18 bases between. The germline gives CDR1 SEHNR, CDR2 FQNEAQ (reference sequence). The CDR3 loop spans 16 amino acids. The CDR3 loop is CASSYTPGHRYYGYTF. The CDR3 bases are TGTGCCAGCAGCTACACCCCGGGACACCGATACTATGGCTACACCTTC.

The J gene is TRBJ2-1, the V gene TRBV5-3; 14 bases match TRBD2. TRBV5-3 is marked as an open reading frame, function uncertain. The CDR3 totals 15 residues. V shed 4 bases and J 9 bases; nucleotides not matched to a gene: 6. The DNA for the CDR3 is TGTGCCAGAAGCAAGGGACTAGCGGGAGTGAGTGAGCAGTTCTTC. Residues: CARSKGLAGVSEQFF.

This clone was observed once. The gene calls are TRBV6-2 or TRBV6-3 and TRBJ2-7, with 8 bases matching TRBD2. Germline CDR1 is MNHEY and CDR2 is SVGEGT. J gave up 2 bases and V 2 bases, and 8 bases lay outside the gene matches. CDR3 length: 16 residues. In DNA, the CDR3 is TGTGCCAGCAGTTACGGCCCAGCGGGAGCGACCTACGAGCAGTACTTC. Residues: CASSYGPAGATYEQYF.

This chain joins TRBV2 and TRBJ1-5, with 7 bases lining up with TRBD1. The trim removed 5 bases at V and 3 bases at J, leaving 16 bases unmatched. CDR1 and CDR2 (germline): SNHLY, FYNNEI. The CDR3 spans 18 residues. Here the CDR3 DNA reads TGTGCCAGCAGTCGACAGGGCGGTCGGCCCAGTTCCAATCAGCCCCAGCATTTT. Protein: CASSRQGGRPSSNQPQHF.

V usage is TRBV5-1 and J usage is TRBJ2-5; D perhaps matches TRBD1 (7 bases). The CDR3 is 14 amino acids. V lost 4 bases and J 1 base, leaving 11 bases between the germline ends. Per germline, CDR1 SGHRS and CDR2 YFSETQ. CDR3 coding DNA: TGCGCCAGCAGCCCCCAGGGGGGCCAAGAGACCCAGTACTTC. This codes for CASSPQGGQETQYF.

The gene calls are TRBV5-4 and TRBJ2-3; 10 nucleotides align to TRBD1. Germline trimming cut 0 bases from V and 3 bases from J; bases unmatched to any gene: 10. The CDR3 is 18 amino acids. Germline-derived CDR1 and CDR2 are SGHNT and YYREEE (reference sequence). CDR3 in amino acids: CASSLGMTGQGKTDTQYF. CDR3 in DNA: TGTGCCAGCAGCTTGGGAATGACGGGACAGGGGAAAACAGATACGCAGTATTTT.

The V gene is TRBV4-3, the J gene TRBJ1-6; 9 bases align to TRBD1. This CDR3 region has 17 residues. Trimming cost V 3 bases and J 10 bases; bases outside gene matches: 13. In germline, CDR1 is LGHNA, CDR2 YSLEER. The CDR3 is CASSQSFTWDRESPLHF. For the CDR3, the DNA is TGCGCCAGCAGCCAGAGCTTCACCTGGGACAGGGAATCACCCCTCCACTTT.

The chain employs TRBV12-5 and TRBJ2-3, with 7 bases aligning to TRBD2. The trim removed 1 base at V and 2 bases at J, leaving 3 bases unmatched. This CDR3 is 15 amino acids long. Germline CDR1 is LGHNT and CDR2 is FRNRAP. The CDR3 DNA is TGTGCTAGTGGTTTGGAAGCGGGGCTCACAGATACGCAGTATTTT. Protein sequence: CASGLEAGLTDTQYF.

The chain couples TRBV6-5 to TRBJ1-4, with D possibly TRBD1 on 5 matching bases. Trimming pared 8 bases from V and 7 bases from J, leaving 11 bases between. CDR3 size: 12 residues. CDR1 and CDR2 (germline): MNHEY, SVGAGI. CDR3 residues: CASGREVEKLFF. The DNA for the CDR3 is TGTGCCAGCGGCAGGGAGGTTGAAAAACTGTTTTTT.

This clone was counted at least ten times. The chain is built from TRBV6-5 and TRBJ1-2; D not resolved. The CDR3 is 16 amino acids. The V gene lost 1 base and the J gene lost 8 bases, with 20 bases spanning the gap. In germline, CDR1 is MNHEY, CDR2 SVGAGI. The CDR3 region is CASSYLRPGSPWGYTF. The DNA for the CDR3 is TGTGCCAGCAGTTACTTACGTCCGGGTTCCCCGTGGGGCTACACCTTC.

The chain links TRBV5-1 to TRBJ1-5, with unresolved D. Germline-derived CDR1 and CDR2 are SGHRS and YFSETQ. This CDR3 region has 13 residues. V lost 0 bases and J lost 6, with 7 bases in between. CDR3 nucleotides: TGCGCCAGCAGCTTGGACATTACTCAGCCCCAGCATTTT. Its protein is CASSLDITQPQHF.

The DNA for the CDR3 is TGCAGTGCTAGTCCAAGGCCGGGGGATACTGGAAACACCATATATTTT. Translated: CSASPRPGDTGNTIYF. This chain uses TRBV20-1 with TRBJ1-3; possibly TRBD1 for D (5 bases). Germline V lookup: CDR1 DFQATT, CDR2 SNEGSKA (reference sequence). V lost 3 bases and J 2 bases, leaving 17 bases between the germline ends. This CDR3 is built from 16 residues.

This chain connects TRBV5-4 to TRBJ2-1, with TRBD2 as a possible D gene (6 bases). Trimming left V 0 bases short and J 10 bases short, with 14 bases between. The CDR3 spans 14 residues. Germline V gives CDR1 SGHNT, CDR2 YYREEE (reference sequence). In DNA form, the CDR3 reads TGTGCCAGCAGCTTGGCCAACCGACTAGAGGAGCAGTTCTTC. Translation: CASSLANRLEEQFF.

The chain has TRBV19 and TRBJ2-3, with 7 bases aligning to TRBD1. J lost 0 bases, V lost 1 base, and 7 bases had no gene match. From germline, CDR1 is LNHDA and CDR2 SQIVND (reference sequence). The CDR3 totals 17 residues. For the CDR3, the DNA is TGTGCCAGTAGTATAGGATCAGGGGGAACTAGCACAGATACGCAGTATTTT. Translating it yields CASSIGSGGTSTDTQYF.

V is TRBV7-3 and J is TRBJ2-2; TRBD2 matches 9 bases. The CDR3 consists of 18 residues. The V segment lost 3 bases and the J segment 5 bases; nucleotides outside the gene matches: 13. The germline V gene encodes CDR1 SGHTA and CDR2 FQGTGA. The CDR3 protein is CASSLGPAGGPRTGELFF. The CDR3 DNA reads TGTGCCAGCAGCTTGGGCCCTGCGGGAGGGCCGCGAACCGGGGAGCTGTTTTTT.

V is TRBV19 and J is TRBJ1-2, with TRBD1 as a possible D gene (6 bases). Looked up from germline, CDR1 is LNHDA and CDR2 is SQIVND (reference sequence). The CDR3 covers 14 residues. V was shortened by 6 bases and J by 4 bases, with 15 bases between the two germline ends. The CDR3 coding sequence is TGTGCCAGTAGGTCACAGGGAGAATTCTATGGCTACACCTTC. This translates into CASRSQGEFYGYTF.

The chain uses TRBV18 and TRBJ2-3, with 9 bases identical to TRBD1. The CDR3 is 16 amino acids. Germline-derived CDR1 and CDR2 are KGHSH and LQKENI. With 0 bases clipped from V and 8 bases from J, the junction kept 9 bases outside the gene matches. Written as DNA, the CDR3 is TGTGCCAGCTCACCACCGCCGGGACAGGGAGGCGCTACGCAGTATTTT. Translating it yields CASSPPPGQGGATQYF.